The 15 T cell receptor beta chains presented below share a single source sample, sequenced in a study of cytomegalovirus exposure and HLA in healthy donors. The PCR made use of 60 Vbeta and 13 Jbeta primers. Using immunoSEQ multiplex PCR, the repertoire was profiled, and TCRdb retains in-frame clones only, with some absent. The sample holds 130,000 to 150,000 clones; around 83% are singletons and the top ten take around 4.1%. The sequencing sample was made of PBMCs. All receptors derive from a middle-aged man in good health and CMV-seropositive.

The rearrangement uses TRBV7-9 and TRBJ2-5, with 9 bases fitting TRBD2. The length of the CDR3 is 14 residues. V lost 10 bases, J lost 6 bases, and 12 bases stayed unmatched. From germline, CDR1 is SEHNR and CDR2 FQNEAQ (reference sequence). The DNA for the CDR3 is TGTGCCACCGTGGGGGCGGGGGGGCGAAAGACCCAGTACTTC. It specifies CATVGAGGRKTQYF.

This chain uses TRBV6-1 with TRBJ2-7; 7 bases map to TRBD2. Trimming cost V 3 bases and J 0 bases; bases outside gene matches: 8. Germline-derived CDR1 and CDR2 are MNHNS and SASEGT. There are 16 residues in the CDR3. The CDR3 sequence is CASSDSGGSLSYEQYF. The CDR3 DNA reads as TGTGCCAGCAGTGATTCGGGCGGGAGCCTCTCCTACGAGCAGTACTTC.

The J gene is TRBJ2-7, the V gene TRBV18, with TRBD1 matching over 8 bases. The CDR3 covers 16 residues. CDR1 is KGHSH, CDR2 LQKENI, per germline. V shed 0 bases, J shed 6 bases, and the junction held 10 bases outside the gene matches. CDR3 nucleotide sequence: TGTGCCAGCTCACCACCCGGGACAGGCCGGTCAGGCGAGCAGTACTTC. Protein: CASSPPGTGRSGEQYF. Supplemented by reference TRBV18 and TRBJ2-7, the full variable domain reads NAGVMQNPRHLVRRRGQEARLRCSPMKGHSHVYWYRQLPEEGLKFMVYLQKENIIDESGMPKERFSAEFPKEGPSILRIQQVVRGDSAAYFCASSPPGTGRSGEQYFGPGTRLTVT.

V is TRBV6-5 and J is TRBJ1-2; 9 positions agree with TRBD1. CDR1 is MNHEY, CDR2 SVGAGI, per germline. V gave up 2 bases and J gave up 2 bases; unmatched junction bases: 6. The CDR3 extends over 16 amino acids. Written as DNA, the CDR3 is TGTGCCAGCAGTTACGAGACAGGGGGTGTCAACTATGGCTACACCTTC. The encoded protein is CASSYETGGVNYGYTF.

CDR3 amino acids: CASSLDRFYSGNTIYF. CDR3 DNA: TGTGCCAGCAGCTTGGACAGGTTTTACTCTGGAAACACCATATATTTT. The chain combines TRBV7-9 with TRBJ1-3, with TRBD1 identical over 7 bases. J lost 0 bases, V lost 3 bases, and 5 bases had no gene match. The CDR3 covers 16 residues. Germline V gene data show CDR1 as SEHNR and CDR2 as FQNEAQ (reference sequence).

The J gene is TRBJ2-5, the V gene TRBV4-3; possible D gene TRBD2, 7 bases. The V end lost 1 base, the J end lost 5 bases, and 11 bases lay between the germline ends. The CDR3 contains 14 residues. Germline loops: CDR1 LGHNA, CDR2 YSLEER. CDR3 sequence (DNA): TGCGCCAGCAGCCAAGGGAGGGGGGGGGAGACCCAGTACTTC. Translated: CASSQGRGGETQYF.

This clone was seen just once. The chain carries TRBV5-1 and TRBJ2-1; TRBD2 aligns across 9 bases. The CDR3 has 15 amino acids. The ends lost 3 bases at V and 5 bases at J; junction bases unmatched: 6. The germline CDR1 and CDR2 sequences are SGHRS and YFSETQ. The CDR3 sequence is CASSSRSGSNNEQFF. The CDR3 DNA is TGCGCCAGCAGCTCGCGTAGCGGGAGTAACAATGAGCAGTTCTTC. The full variable domain, completed using reference TRBV5-1 and TRBJ2-1, is KAGVTQTPRYLIKTRGQQVTLSCSPISGHRSVSWYQQTPGQGLQFLFEYFSETQRNKGNFPGRFSGRQFSNSRSEMNVSTLELGDSALYLCASSSRSGSNNEQFFGPGTRLTVL.

The V and J genes are TRBV27 and TRBJ2-1; D ambiguous. The CDR3 contains 16 residues. Between the trimmed V and J ends, which lost 0 bases and 0 bases, there was a span of 9 bases. Looked up from germline, CDR1 is MNHEY and CDR2 is SMNVEV (reference sequence). Here the CDR3 reads CASSLSSKLSYNEQFF. The CDR3 DNA sequence: TGTGCCAGCAGTTTATCGAGCAAACTCTCCTACAATGAGCAGTTCTTC.

V is TRBV7-3 and J is TRBJ2-1; D might be TRBD1 (6 bases). V lost 3 bases, J lost 0 bases, and 6 bases lay in between. CDR1 and CDR2 from the germline V gene are SGHTA and FQGTGA. The CDR3 is 14 residues long. CDR3 sequence reads: CASSLDSSYNEQFF. CDR3 nucleotides: TGTGCCAGCAGCTTGGACAGCTCCTACAATGAGCAGTTCTTC.

V usage is TRBV5-4 and J usage is TRBJ1-2; D might be TRBD1 (5 bases). Germline V gene sequence: CDR1 SGHNT, CDR2 YYREEE (reference sequence). This CDR3 region has 11 residues. V gave up 7 bases and J gave up 11 bases, with 15 bases separating them. The CDR3 DNA follows: TGTGCCAGCCGGGGGGAAGGGCCATACACCTTC. It specifies CASRGEGPYTF.

The chain carries TRBV2 and TRBJ1-1, with TRBD1 identical over 9 bases. This CDR3 contains 13 residues. Germline CDR1 reads SNHLY; CDR2 reads FYNNEI. The V segment lost 11 bases and the J segment 5 bases; nucleotides outside the gene matches: 9. The CDR3: CASEQGAGTEAFF. CDR3 in DNA: TGTGCCTCCGAACAGGGGGCTGGAACTGAAGCTTTCTTT.

The gene calls are TRBV6-5 and TRBJ1-2, with TRBD1 as a possible D gene (6 bases). The CDR3 covers 12 residues. Trimming removed 6 bases from V and 8 bases from J, with 13 bases in between. Germline CDR1 MNHEY, CDR2 SVGAGI. The CDR3, as DNA: TGTGCCAGCAGACGGACAGTCGAAGGCTACACCTTC. Protein: CASRRTVEGYTF.

This chain uses TRBV6-1 with TRBJ1-2; D gene unclear. Germline V gives CDR1 MNHNS, CDR2 SASEGT. The CDR3 is 11 residues long. The V and J ends lost 5 bases and 4 bases respectively, with 5 bases between them. This CDR3 reads CASSTGYGYTF. DNA for the CDR3: TGTGCCAGCAGTACCGGCTATGGCTACACCTTC.

The V and J genes are TRBV15 and TRBJ2-2; 8 bases are shared with TRBD1. The CDR3 is 15 amino acids. Germline CDR1 LNHNV, CDR2 YYDKDF (reference sequence). The V segment lost 4 bases and the J segment 6 bases; nucleotides outside the gene matches: 7. The CDR3 DNA follows: TGTGCCACCAGCATAGACAGGGGAGCGGCCGGGGAGCTGTTTTTT. Translating gives CATSIDRGAAGELFF.

This clone was detected only once. The chain recombines TRBV4-1 with TRBJ1-4; no clear D gene. Per germline, CDR1 MGHRA and CDR2 YSYEKL. With 1 base removed from V and 3 bases from J, the gap between germline ends came to 18 bases. The CDR3 totals 18 residues. As DNA, the CDR3 is TGCGCCAGCAGCCAAGCAACGTCCTCCAAGCCGGCTAATGAAAAACTGTTTTTT. Translating gives CASSQATSSKPANEKLFF.